One sample yielded the 21 T cell receptor beta chains listed below, sequenced in a study of blood T cells in healthy people across ages. It was with a sample-barcoded 5' primer and a J-beta primer mix that a second PCR of roughly 6 to 12 cycles was run. Via MiXCR, TCRdb re-called the 5' RACE reads, giving one row per CDR3 protein. The profile shows roughly 1.6 million distinct CDR3 sequences, approximately 32% of them singletons. Material for sequencing was blood. Every receptor here comes from a woman under 40 in good health.

This chain joins TRBV2 and TRBJ2-1, with a possible D match to TRBD2 (6 bases). The V and J ends lost 10 bases and 10 bases respectively, with 17 bases between them. Germline V gene lookup returns CDR1 SNHLY and CDR2 FYNNEI. CDR3 size: 12 residues. CDR3 DNA sequence: TGTGCCACCAAACCCGGGGGTAACGAGCAGTTCTTC. This sequence encodes CATKPGGNEQFF.

This clonotype was detected many times. The chain combines TRBV7-9 with TRBJ2-3; D possibly corresponds to TRBD1 (5 bases). With 0 bases removed from V and 6 bases from J, the gap between germline ends came to 10 bases. CDR3 length: 14 residues. The V gene's germline CDR1 is SEHNR and CDR2 FQNEAQ (reference sequence). The CDR3 loop reads CASSLAESGDTQYF. CDR3 coding DNA: TGTGCCAGCAGCTTAGCGGAGTCAGGGGATACGCAGTATTTT.

V and J are TRBV20-1 and TRBJ2-2; perhaps TRBD1 as D (5 bases). Trimming pared 3 bases from V and 0 bases from J, leaving 11 bases between. The CDR3 extends over 15 amino acids. Germline lookup yields CDR1 DFQATT and CDR2 SNEGSKA (reference sequence). The CDR3 loop reads CSASRGPANTGELFF. The CDR3 coding sequence is TGCAGTGCTAGTAGGGGCCCCGCGAACACCGGGGAGCTGTTTTTT.

This clonotype was found a few times. The CDR3 region is CAGRTDGYTF. CDR3 nucleotides: TGTGCCGGCCGGACGGATGGCTACACCTTC. The gene calls are TRBV7-9 and TRBJ1-2, with D uncertain. Trimming pared 11 bases from V and 6 bases from J, leaving 10 bases between. The CDR3 totals 10 residues. The V gene's germline CDR1 is SEHNR and CDR2 FQNEAQ (reference sequence).

This chain connects TRBV29-1 to TRBJ2-1; D gene uncertain. This CDR3 region has 14 residues. The germline gives CDR1 SQVTM, CDR2 ANQGSEA. V dropped 0 bases and J dropped 7 bases, with 13 bases sitting between them. This CDR3 is CSVEDRAKGNEQFF. The CDR3, as DNA: TGCAGCGTTGAAGATCGAGCGAAAGGGAATGAGCAGTTCTTC.

Comments on this clonotype: Its ends do not fully match the called genes, so a read error is possible. V usage is TRBV9 and J usage is TRBJ1-1, with 12 nucleotides matching TRBD1. Germline-derived CDR1 and CDR2 are SGDLS and YYNGEE. The CDR3 is 16 residues long. This chain's CDR3 is CASTRDRGREGTEAFF. The DNA of the CDR3 is TGTGCCAGCACCCGGGACAGGGGGCGGGAGGGCACTGAAGCCTTCTTT. The full variable domain, in which reference TRBV9 and TRBJ1-1 provide the parts outside the CDR3, is DSGVTQTPKHLITATGQRVTLRCSPRSGDLSVYWYQQSLDQGLQFLIQYYNGEERAKGNILERFSAQQFPDLHSELNLSSLELGDSALYFCASTRDRGREGTEAFFGQGTRLTVV.

The table lists this clonotype with a few counts. The DNA for the CDR3 is TGTGCCAGCAGCGCTACTAGCGGGAGGGGGTACAATGAGCAGTTCTTC. Translating gives CASSATSGRGYNEQFF. The chain recombines TRBV9 with TRBJ2-1, with 13 nucleotides matching TRBD2. Trimming at V came to 3 bases and at J to 4 bases, leaving 4 bases not matched to a gene. The CDR3 totals 16 residues. Germline V gene data show CDR1 as SGDLS and CDR2 as YYNGEE.

There are a few counts of this clonotype. The V and J genes are TRBV10-3 and TRBJ2-7, with D tentatively TRBD2 (6 bases). Trimming shortened V by 4 bases and J by 3 bases, and 16 bases separated the two germline ends. This CDR3 comprises 15 residues. Germline CDR1 ENHRY, CDR2 SYGVKD. The CDR3 DNA sequence: TGTGCCATCAGTGGTACTAGCCGATCCCTCTACGAGCAGTACTTC. Its translation: CAISGTSRSLYEQYF.

The chain carries TRBV21-1 and TRBJ2-3; TRBD2, the table's D call, was not compared with the DNA. TRBV21-1 is deemed a pseudogene. The CDR3 has 19 residues. The CDR3 region has the DNA TGTGCCAGCAGCAAGAGCAGCGGGGGGTCCATTCTTTACACAGATACGCAGTATTTT. It yields the protein CASSKSSGGSILYTDTQYF.

The table lists this clonotype with a few counts. The chain is built from TRBV20-1 and TRBJ2-1; 11 bases are a match to TRBD2. The V gene end was trimmed by 0 bases and the J gene end by 8 bases; junction bases not matched to a gene: 12. Germline CDR1 reads DFQATT; CDR2 reads SNEGSKA (reference sequence). There are 17 residues in the CDR3. The CDR3 spells CSARDPGTSGFVDEQFF. CDR3 sequence (DNA): TGCAGTGCTAGAGACCCCGGGACTAGCGGTTTTGTGGATGAGCAGTTCTTC.

This clonotype was counted ten times or more. This sequence joins TRBV4-1 and TRBJ1-6, with D maybe TRBD1 (5 bases). The CDR3 contains 17 residues. In germline, CDR1 is MGHRA, CDR2 YSYEKL. Trimming left V 2 bases short and J 7 bases short, with 18 bases between. Written as DNA, the CDR3 is TGCGCCAGCAGCCAAATTCCTCAGGGACCGAGGAATTCACCCCTCCACTTT. This translates into CASSQIPQGPRNSPLHF.

The V call is TRBV27, the J call TRBJ2-2; a weak D match, TRBD1 (6 bases). Germline CDR1 is MNHEY and CDR2 is SMNVEV (reference sequence). The CDR3 is made up of 15 amino acids. V was shortened by 2 bases and J by 3 bases, with 10 bases between the two germline ends. CDR3 sequence (DNA): TGTGCCAGCAGTTTAGTCGGACAGCACACCGGGGAGCTGTTTTTT. This encodes CASSLVGQHTGELFF.

The rearrangement joins TRBV16 to TRBJ1-2; D gene uncertain. The CDR3 totals 14 residues. V was shortened by 0 bases and J by 9 bases, with 14 bases between the two germline ends. Germline V CDR1 and CDR2: KGHSY, FQNENV. The CDR3 reads CASSQSSGGNSYTF. CDR3 in DNA: TGTGCCAGCAGCCAATCGAGTGGCGGAAATAGCTACACCTTC.

This clonotype turned up a few times. V usage is TRBV3-1 and J usage is TRBJ2-5, with 8 positions matching TRBD2. The J call may not be correct, given that the DNA end is closer to TRBJ2-7. Germline-derived CDR1 and CDR2 are LGHDT and YNNKEL (reference sequence). This CDR3 is built from 14 residues. The DNA of the CDR3 is TGTGCCAGCAGTCAAATAGCGGGATCGGACGAGCAGTACTTC. Its protein product is CASSQIAGSDEQYF.

The chain is built from TRBV9 and TRBJ1-2; D gene ambiguous. The CDR3 runs 16 residues. With 0 bases removed from V and 0 bases from J, the gap between germline ends came to 12 bases. Germline V gene data show CDR1 as SGDLS and CDR2 as YYNGEE. CDR3 amino acids: CASSVVQQAANYGYTF. CDR3 in DNA: TGTGCCAGCAGCGTAGTTCAGCAAGCAGCTAACTATGGCTACACCTTC.

Comment on this clonotype: A single base separates this from a much larger clone, so it may be a read error. The chain links TRBV10-3 to TRBJ2-7; maybe TRBD1 (6 bases). The germline gives CDR1 ENHRY, CDR2 SYGVKD. The CDR3 runs to 12 residues. The CDR3 coding sequence is TGTGCCATCAGTAAGGGGGAGTACGGGCAGTACTTC. The encoded protein is CAISKGEYGQYF.

As concerns this clonotype: Relative to the germline gene, one junction end is altered; a read error may explain this. The chain carries TRBV2 and TRBJ2-5, with a weak D call TRBD2 (5 bases). CDR1 is SNHLY, CDR2 FYNNEI, per germline. CDR3 size: 15 residues. Written as DNA, the CDR3 is TGTGCCAGCAGCGAAGTGGAGGTTGGACAAGAGACCCAGTACTTC. Its translation: CASSEVEVGQETQYF.

The V gene is TRBV12-3 or TRBV12-4, the J gene TRBJ2-3; D gene uncertain. The V and J ends lost 8 bases and 1 base respectively, with 10 bases between them. The length of the CDR3 is 13 residues. The CDR3, as DNA: TGTGCCAGCGGCCGGCCAGGCACAGATACGCAGTATTTT. Translating gives CASGRPGTDTQYF.

This clonotype was counted a few times. V is TRBV12-3 or TRBV12-4 and J is TRBJ1-2; possibly TRBD1 for D (5 bases). The CDR3 extends over 14 amino acids. The ends were cut back, 0 bases at V and 7 bases at J, with 12 bases in the middle. The CDR3 is CASSLAGRVSGYTF. The CDR3 coding sequence is TGTGCCAGCAGTTTAGCGGGCAGGGTCAGTGGCTACACCTTC.

In DNA form, the CDR3 reads TGTGCCAGCAGCTCTCGGGACAGTAAAGAGCAGTACTTC. Its translation is CASSSRDSKEQYF. The gene calls are TRBV7-9 and TRBJ2-7; TRBD1 matches at 7 bases. Unmatched junction bases numbered 7, after V lost 4 bases and J lost 7 bases. Germline CDR1 is SEHNR and CDR2 is FQNEAQ (reference sequence). CDR3 length: 13 residues.

The gene calls are TRBV28 and TRBJ2-7; a possible D gene is TRBD2 (6 bases). There are 14 residues in the CDR3. Germline CDR1 and CDR2: MDHEN and SYDVKM. Between the trimmed V and J ends, which lost 8 bases and 3 bases, there was a span of 17 bases. CDR3 DNA sequence: TGTGCCAGCGCCCCCCCGGGGGAAAGCTACGAGCAGTACTTC. Translation: CASAPPGESYEQYF. Filled out from reference TRBV28 and TRBJ2-7, the complete variable domain reads DVKVTQSSRYLVKRTGEKVFLECVQDMDHENMFWYRQDPGLGLRLIYFSYDVKMKEKGDIPEGYSVSREKKERFSLILESASTNQTSMYLCASAPPGESYEQYFGPGTRLTVT.